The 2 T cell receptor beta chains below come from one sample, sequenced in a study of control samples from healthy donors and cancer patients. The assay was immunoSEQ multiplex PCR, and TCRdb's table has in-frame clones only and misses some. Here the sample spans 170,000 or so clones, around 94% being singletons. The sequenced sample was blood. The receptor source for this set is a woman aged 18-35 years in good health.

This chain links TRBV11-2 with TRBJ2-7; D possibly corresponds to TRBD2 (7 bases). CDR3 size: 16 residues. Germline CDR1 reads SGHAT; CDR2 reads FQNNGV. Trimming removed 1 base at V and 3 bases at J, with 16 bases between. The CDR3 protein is CASSLGSGGGGYEQYF. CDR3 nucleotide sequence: TGTGCCAGCAGCTTAGGATCGGGGGGAGGGGGCTACGAGCAGTACTTC.

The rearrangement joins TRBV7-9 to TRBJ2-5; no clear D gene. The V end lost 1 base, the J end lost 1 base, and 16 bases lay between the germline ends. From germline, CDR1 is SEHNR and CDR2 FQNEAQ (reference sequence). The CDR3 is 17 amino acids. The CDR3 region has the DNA TGTGCCAGCAGCTTAGGATTGGTGGCCCTGCCCCAAGAGACCCAGTACTTC. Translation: CASSLGLVALPQETQYF.